The clone carrying this TCR beta chain was seen a single time. Healthy Caucasians from Russia aged roughly 6 to 95 served as donors. There were at least 6 micrograms of total RNA extracted from every sample. Alongside a J-beta primer mix, a sample-barcoded 5' primer served in a second PCR lasting about 7 to 12 cycles. TCRdb used MiXCR to reprocess the 5' RACE reads, holding one entry per CDR3 protein. In the table there are about 830,000 distinct CDR3 sequences, about 62% of which are singletons. This CDR3 comprises 12 residues. With 4 bases removed from V and 6 bases from J, the gap between germline ends came to 9 bases. The entry originates in a study of blood T cells in healthy people across ages.

Input material: blood. V and J are TRBV12-3 or TRBV12-4 and TRBJ1-1; no definite D call. This clonotype was obtained from a man younger than 45 in good health. This CDR3 is CASSSGVAEAFF. The CDR3 region has the DNA TGTGCCAGCAGTTCCGGGGTAGCTGAAGCTTTCTTT.